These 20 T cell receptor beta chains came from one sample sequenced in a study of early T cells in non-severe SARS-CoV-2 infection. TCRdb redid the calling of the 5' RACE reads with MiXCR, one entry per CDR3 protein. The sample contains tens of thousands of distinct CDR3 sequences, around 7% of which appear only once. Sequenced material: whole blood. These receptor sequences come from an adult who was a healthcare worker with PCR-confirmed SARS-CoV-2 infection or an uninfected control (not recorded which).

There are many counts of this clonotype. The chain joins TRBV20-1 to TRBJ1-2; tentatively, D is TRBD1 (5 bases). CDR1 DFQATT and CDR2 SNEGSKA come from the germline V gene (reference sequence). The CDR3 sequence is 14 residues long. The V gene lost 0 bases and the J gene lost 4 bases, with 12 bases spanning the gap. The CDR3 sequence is CSARDRGPSYGYTF. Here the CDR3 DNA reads TGCAGTGCTAGAGATCGGGGACCGAGCTATGGCTACACCTTC.

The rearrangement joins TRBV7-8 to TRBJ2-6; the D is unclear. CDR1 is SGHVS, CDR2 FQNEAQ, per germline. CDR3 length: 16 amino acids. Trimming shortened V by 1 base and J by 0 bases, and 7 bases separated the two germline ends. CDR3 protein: CASSLGLLSGANVLTF. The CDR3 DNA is TGTGCCAGCAGCTTAGGCCTTCTCTCTGGGGCCAACGTCCTGACTTTC.

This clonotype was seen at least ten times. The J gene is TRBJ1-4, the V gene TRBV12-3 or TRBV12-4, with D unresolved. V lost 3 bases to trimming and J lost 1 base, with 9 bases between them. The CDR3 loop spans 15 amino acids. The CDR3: CASSFLLGTNEKLFF. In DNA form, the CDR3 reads TGTGCCAGCAGTTTCCTTCTTGGAACTAATGAAAAACTGTTTTTT.

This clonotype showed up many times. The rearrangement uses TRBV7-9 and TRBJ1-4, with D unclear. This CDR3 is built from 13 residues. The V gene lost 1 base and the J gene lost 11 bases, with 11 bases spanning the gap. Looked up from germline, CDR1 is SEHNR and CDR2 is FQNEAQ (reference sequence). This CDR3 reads CASSLDGHRKLFF. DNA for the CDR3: TGTGCCAGCAGCTTAGATGGGCACCGGAAACTGTTTTTT.

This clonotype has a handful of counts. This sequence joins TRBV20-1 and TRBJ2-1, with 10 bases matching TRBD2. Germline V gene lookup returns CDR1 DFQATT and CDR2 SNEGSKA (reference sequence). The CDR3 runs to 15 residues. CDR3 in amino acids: CSLPLRASGRKEQFF. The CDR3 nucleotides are TGCAGCCTTCCCCTTCGGGCTAGCGGGAGAAAAGAGCAGTTCTTC.

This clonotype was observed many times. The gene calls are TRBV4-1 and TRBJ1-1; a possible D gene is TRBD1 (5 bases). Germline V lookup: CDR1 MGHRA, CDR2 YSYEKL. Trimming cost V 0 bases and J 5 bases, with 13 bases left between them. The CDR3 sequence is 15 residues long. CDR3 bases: TGCGCCAGCAGCCAAGATCAGGGCACGAGGACTGAAGCTTTCTTT. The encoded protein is CASSQDQGTRTEAFF.

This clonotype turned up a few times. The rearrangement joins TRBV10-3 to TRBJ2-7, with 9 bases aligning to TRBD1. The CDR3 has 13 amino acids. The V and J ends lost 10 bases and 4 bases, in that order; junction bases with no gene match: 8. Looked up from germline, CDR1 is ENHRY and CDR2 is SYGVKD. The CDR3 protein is CATEGTGIYEQYF. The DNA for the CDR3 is TGTGCCACCGAAGGGACAGGGATATACGAGCAGTACTTC.

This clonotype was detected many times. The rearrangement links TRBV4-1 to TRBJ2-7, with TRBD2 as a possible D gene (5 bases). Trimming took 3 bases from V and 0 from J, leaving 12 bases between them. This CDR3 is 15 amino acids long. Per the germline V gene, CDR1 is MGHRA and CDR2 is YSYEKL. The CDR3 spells CASSQSRVPSYEQYF. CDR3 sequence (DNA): TGCGCCAGCAGCCAGTCGCGGGTCCCCTCCTACGAGCAGTACTTC.

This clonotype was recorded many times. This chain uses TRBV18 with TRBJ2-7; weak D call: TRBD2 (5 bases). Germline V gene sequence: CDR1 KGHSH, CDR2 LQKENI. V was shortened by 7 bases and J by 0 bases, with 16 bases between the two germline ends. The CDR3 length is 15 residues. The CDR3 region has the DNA TGTGCCAGCTTCGGGGAGTCAACGCGCTCCTACGAGCAGTACTTC. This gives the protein CASFGESTRSYEQYF. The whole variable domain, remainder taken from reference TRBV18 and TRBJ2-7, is NAGVMQNPRHLVRRRGQEARLRCSPMKGHSHVYWYRQLPEEGLKFMVYLQKENIIDESGMPKERFSAEFPKEGPSILRIQQVVRGDSAAYFCASFGESTRSYEQYFGPGTRLTVT.

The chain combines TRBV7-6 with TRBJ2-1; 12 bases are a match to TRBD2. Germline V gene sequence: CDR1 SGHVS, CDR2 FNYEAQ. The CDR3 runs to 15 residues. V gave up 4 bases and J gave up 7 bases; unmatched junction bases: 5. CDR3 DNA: TGTGCCAGCAGCTCTAGCGGGAGGGCCCGAAATGAGCAGTTCTTC. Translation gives CASSSSGRARNEQFF.

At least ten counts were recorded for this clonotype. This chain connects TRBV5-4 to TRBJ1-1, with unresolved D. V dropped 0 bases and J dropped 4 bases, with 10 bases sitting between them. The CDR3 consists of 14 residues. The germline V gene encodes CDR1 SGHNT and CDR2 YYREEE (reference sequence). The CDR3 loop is CASSLDPATTEAFF. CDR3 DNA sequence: TGTGCCAGCAGCTTGGATCCCGCAACCACTGAAGCTTTCTTT.

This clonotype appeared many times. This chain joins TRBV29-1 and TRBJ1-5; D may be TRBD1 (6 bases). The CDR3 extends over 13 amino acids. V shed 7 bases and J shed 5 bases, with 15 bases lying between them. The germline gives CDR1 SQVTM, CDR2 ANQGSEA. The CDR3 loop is CSGAGGADQPQHF. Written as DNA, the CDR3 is TGCAGCGGCGCGGGGGGCGCGGATCAGCCCCAGCATTTT.

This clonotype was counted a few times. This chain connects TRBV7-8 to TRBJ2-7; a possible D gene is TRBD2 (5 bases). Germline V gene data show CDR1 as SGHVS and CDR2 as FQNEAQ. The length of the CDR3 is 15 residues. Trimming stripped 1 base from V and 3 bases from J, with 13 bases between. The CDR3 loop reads CASSLGRSGVYEQYF. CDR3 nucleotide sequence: TGTGCCAGCAGCTTAGGGCGGAGCGGTGTCTACGAGCAGTACTTC.

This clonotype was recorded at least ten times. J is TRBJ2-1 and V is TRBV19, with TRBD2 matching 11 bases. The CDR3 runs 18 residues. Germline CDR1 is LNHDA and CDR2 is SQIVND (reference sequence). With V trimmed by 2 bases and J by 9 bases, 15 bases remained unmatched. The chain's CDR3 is CASSISWMVAGGQGEQFF. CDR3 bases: TGTGCCAGTAGTATATCATGGATGGTAGCGGGAGGGCAGGGTGAGCAGTTCTTC.

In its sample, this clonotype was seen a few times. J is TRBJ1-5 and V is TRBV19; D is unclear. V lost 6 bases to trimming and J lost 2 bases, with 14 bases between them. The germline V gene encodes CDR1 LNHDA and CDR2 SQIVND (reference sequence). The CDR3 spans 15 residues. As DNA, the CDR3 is TGTGCCAGTAGGGCCCCTGAAGGTGGCAATCAGCCCCAGCATTTT. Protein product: CASRAPEGGNQPQHF.

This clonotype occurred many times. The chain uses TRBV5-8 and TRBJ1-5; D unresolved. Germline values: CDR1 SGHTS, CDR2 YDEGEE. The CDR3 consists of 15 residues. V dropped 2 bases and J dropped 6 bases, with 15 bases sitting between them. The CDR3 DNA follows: TGTGCCAGCAGCTTCGGGTCCAGGACTGGTCAGCCCCAGCATTTT. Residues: CASSFGSRTGQPQHF.

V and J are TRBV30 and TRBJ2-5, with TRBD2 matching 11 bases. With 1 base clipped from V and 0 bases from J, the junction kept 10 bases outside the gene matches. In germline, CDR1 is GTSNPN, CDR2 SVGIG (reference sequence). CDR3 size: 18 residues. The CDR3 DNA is TGTGCCTGGAGTGGCCGAACGACTAGCGGGAAGTACCAAGAGACCCAGTACTTC. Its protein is CAWSGRTTSGKYQETQYF.

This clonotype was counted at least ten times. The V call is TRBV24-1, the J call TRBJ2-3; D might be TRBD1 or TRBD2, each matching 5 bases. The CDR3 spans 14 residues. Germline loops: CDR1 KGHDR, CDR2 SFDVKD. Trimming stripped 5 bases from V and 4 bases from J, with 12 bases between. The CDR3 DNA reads TGTGCCACCAGTGCTCAGGGAGACGCAGATACGCAGTATTTT. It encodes CATSAQGDADTQYF.

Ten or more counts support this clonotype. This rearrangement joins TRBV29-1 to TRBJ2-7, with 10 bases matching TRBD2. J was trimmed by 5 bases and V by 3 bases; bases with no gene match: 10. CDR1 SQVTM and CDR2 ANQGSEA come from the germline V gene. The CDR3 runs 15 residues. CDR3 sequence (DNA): TGCAGCGTTGAGGGTTCTAGCGGGAGTTCCGACGAGCAGTACTTC. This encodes CSVEGSSGSSDEQYF.

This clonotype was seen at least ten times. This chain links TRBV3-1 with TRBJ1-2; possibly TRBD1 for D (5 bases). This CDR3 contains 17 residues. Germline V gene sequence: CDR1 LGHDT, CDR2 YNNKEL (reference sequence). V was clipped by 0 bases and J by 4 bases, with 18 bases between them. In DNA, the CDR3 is TGTGCCAGCAGCCAAGATCTAGGACCGGGGCGAATCTATGGCTACACCTTC. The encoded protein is CASSQDLGPGRIYGYTF.